This T cell receptor (beta chain) was captured in a study of cytomegalovirus exposure and HLA in healthy donors. Study-wide points: A later analysis linked a missense variant in DCLRE1C to the trimming of TCR beta V and J genes. The records held CMV serostatus as the only immune exposure information. While the bulk of TCR sequences proved rare, some public TCRs turned up in many donors.

Trimming removed 0 bases at V and 5 bases at J, with 8 bases between. The V gene's germline CDR1 is PRHDT and CDR2 FYEKMQ (reference sequence). This CDR3 comprises 14 residues. In the PCR, 60 Vbeta and 13 Jbeta primers were used. Sequencing was performed with immunoSEQ multiplex PCR; in TCRdb, only in-frame clones are kept and a portion is missing. The data contain about 180,000 clones, 77% of them seen just once; the ten biggest clones take up about 1.5%. Donors counted as nominally healthy when sampled, yet unrecorded immune exposures were likely. Concerning this clone: What it recognizes is unknown.

V and J are TRBV13 and TRBJ2-1; D gene uncertain. The receptor's source is a man younger than 35 in good health and CMV-seronegative. The sequenced sample was PBMCs. This CDR3 reads CASSLGQVHNEQFF. In DNA form, the CDR3 reads TGTGCCAGCAGCTTAGGCCAGGTACACAATGAGCAGTTCTTC. The full variable domain, completed using reference TRBV13 and TRBJ2-1, is AAGVIQSPRHLIKEKRETATLKCYPIPRHDTVYWYQQGPGQDPQFLISFYEKMQSDKGSIPDRFSAQQFSDYHSELNMSSLELGDSALYFCASSLGQVHNEQFFGPGTRLTVL.